This passage covers 31 T cell receptor beta chains from one sample sequenced in a study of molecular identifiers for immune sequencing clone quantification. TCRdb recomputed calls from the PCR reads with MiXCR, one row per CDR3 protein. The sample includes about 300,000 distinct CDR3 sequences, 20% to 25% of them seen just once. The sample consisted of naive CD8+ T cells from blood, with Jurkat cell RNA spiked in. Specified subset: FACS-sorted CD8+CD4-CCR7+CD45RA+ naive T cells. The receptors were gathered from a human donor in good health. Some libraries in this study had Jurkat cell RNA spiked in.

This clonotype was seen a handful of times. J is TRBJ2-7 and V is TRBV7-9; D may be TRBD2 (6 bases). Germline V lookup: CDR1 SEHNR, CDR2 FQNEAQ (reference sequence). Trimming removed 1 base at V and 5 bases at J, with 12 bases between. The CDR3 has 14 residues. The CDR3 DNA reads TGTGCCAGCAGCTTAGGCGGGGCGGGCAACGAGCAGTACTTC. It yields the protein CASSLGGAGNEQYF.

This clonotype was seen at least ten times. The V and J genes are TRBV19 and TRBJ1-1; tentatively, D is TRBD1 (6 bases). The CDR3 runs to 16 residues. The V end lost 5 bases, the J end lost 1 base, and 17 bases lay between the germline ends. Germline-derived CDR1 and CDR2 are LNHDA and SQIVND (reference sequence). The CDR3 DNA is TGTGCCAGTAGTCTCCACCCCGGGACATCGAACACTGAAGCTTTCTTT. Amino acids: CASSLHPGTSNTEAFF.

Concerning this clonotype itself: A read error is possible here, since a much larger clone lies one base away. CDR3 sequence (DNA): TGTGCCGGCAGCTTATCGTACGGATACACAGATACGCAGTATTTT. Encoded protein: CAGSLSYGYTDTQYF. V gene TRBV7-9 combines with J gene TRBJ2-3; D not certain. The CDR3 consists of 15 residues. CDR1 and CDR2 from the germline V gene are SEHNR and FQNEAQ (reference sequence).

This clonotype was seen a handful of times. This sequence joins TRBV10-3 and TRBJ2-2; the match to TRBD1 covers 7 bases. Germline V gives CDR1 ENHRY, CDR2 SYGVKD. V shed 4 bases, J shed 0 bases, and the junction held 2 bases outside the gene matches. This CDR3 region has 15 residues. CDR3 sequence reads: CAISAGTANTGELFF. For the CDR3, the DNA is TGTGCCATCAGTGCCGGGACAGCGAACACCGGGGAGCTGTTTTTT.

A note on this clonotype: One end of the junction does not line up with germline, which may come from a read error. J is TRBJ2-1 and V is TRBV30, with TRBD1 as a possible D gene (6 bases). CDR3 length equals 17 residues. The germline V gene encodes CDR1 GTSNPN and CDR2 SVGIG (reference sequence). The CDR3: CVWSTVVGASSYNEQFF. The CDR3 DNA reads TGTGTCTGGAGCACCGTGGTGGGGGCTAGCTCCTACAATGAGCAGTTCTTC.

Note on this clonotype: This may stem from a read error, because a much larger clone lies one nucleotide away. The V call is TRBV5-6, the J call TRBJ2-3, with D possibly being TRBD1 (5 bases). The CDR3 contains 13 residues. The germline V gene encodes CDR1 SGHDT and CDR2 YYEEEE. The ends were cut back, 4 bases at V and 2 bases at J, with 8 bases in the middle. CDR3 nucleotides: TGTGCCAGCAGCATACAGGTCACAGATACGCAGTATTTT. Protein sequence: CASSIQVTDTQYF.

A note on this clonotype: This could be a read error, since a much larger clone is one nucleotide away. This chain links TRBV6-2 or TRBV6-3 with TRBJ2-3; D is uncertain. This CDR3 has 14 residues. The V gene's germline CDR1 is MNHEY and CDR2 SVGEGT. CDR3 loop: CASSYTPSADMQYF. Written as DNA, the CDR3 is TGTGCCAGCAGTTACACCCCTTCCGCAGATATGCAGTATTTT.

This chain connects TRBV3-1 to TRBJ2-3, with D unresolved. V lost 1 base, J lost 2 bases, and 10 bases lay in between. Germline V gene sequence: CDR1 LGHDT, CDR2 YNNKEL (reference sequence). CDR3 size: 15 residues. CDR3 residues: CASSQAALVTDTQYF. CDR3 bases: TGTGCCAGCAGCCAAGCGGCTCTCGTCACAGATACGCAGTATTTT.

This clonotype was seen a few times. One junction end disagrees with the germline gene, perhaps due to a read error. V and J are TRBV6-2 or TRBV6-3 and TRBJ2-3, with D uncertain. The germline V gene has CDR1 MNHEY and CDR2 SVGEGT. This CDR3 contains 17 residues. As DNA, the CDR3 is TGTGCCAGCAATTACTCGCCGAGGAATTGGCGCACAGATACGCAGTATTTT. The encoded protein is CASNYSPRNWRTDTQYF.

This clonotype was seen repeatedly, ten times or more. The V gene is TRBV7-9, the J gene TRBJ1-1; tentatively, D is TRBD1 (5 bases). The CDR3 is 17 amino acids. CDR1 and CDR2 (germline): SEHNR, FQNEAQ (reference sequence). V shed 5 bases and J shed 4 bases, with 23 bases lying between them. DNA for the CDR3: TGTGCCAGCAGCCCGGACATAGTACTAAGCTTGGGCACTGAAGCTTTCTTT. Translated, it gives CASSPDIVLSLGTEAFF.

In the case of this clonotype: A read error may be the cause here, since a much bigger clone is one base away. The rearrangement uses TRBV7-2 and TRBJ2-7; 7 nucleotides agree with TRBD1. CDR1 SGHTA and CDR2 FQGNSA come from the germline V gene. This CDR3 contains 14 residues. The CDR3 loop reads CARSLWDSSYEQYF. The CDR3 DNA reads as TGTGCCCGCAGCTTGTGGGACAGCTCCTACGAGCAGTACTTC.

This clonotype has a count of ten or more. The chain uses TRBV9 and TRBJ2-2; 11 nucleotides align to TRBD2. The germline CDR1 and CDR2 sequences are SGDLS and YYNGEE. The length of the CDR3 is 18 residues. V was pared by 3 bases and J by 1 base, with 8 bases of the junction left unmatched. CDR3 nucleotide sequence: TGTGCCAGCAGCGAACCTAGCGGGGGGCCGCAGAACACCGGGGAGCTGTTTTTT. It codes for CASSEPSGGPQNTGELFF. Full variable domain (outside the CDR3, taken from reference TRBV9 and TRBJ2-2): DSGVTQTPKHLITATGQRVTLRCSPRSGDLSVYWYQQSLDQGLQFLIQYYNGEERAKGNILERFSAQQFPDLHSELNLSSLELGDSALYFCASSEPSGGPQNTGELFFGEGSRLTVL.

This clonotype was observed once. A read error is possible here, since a much larger clone lies one base away. The chain is built from TRBV5-3 and TRBJ2-7, with 7 bases that match TRBD1. TRBV5-3 carries the ORF label, with uncertain function. The CDR3 has 14 amino acids. CDR3 region: CASSLDGQAYEQYF. CDR3 bases: TGTGCCAGCAGCTTGGATGGACAGGCTTACGAGCAGTACTTC.

Here the CDR3 reads CASSQDVASGTQPQHF. Written as DNA, the CDR3 is TGCGCCAGCAGCCAAGATGTGGCCTCGGGAACTCAGCCCCAGCATTTT. The gene calls are TRBV4-1 and TRBJ1-5; no clear D gene. Between the trimmed V and J ends, which lost 0 bases and 6 bases, there was a span of 15 bases. The CDR3 spans 16 residues. Per germline, CDR1 MGHRA and CDR2 YSYEKL.

The chain has TRBV21-1 and TRBJ1-1; the table's D call of TRBD1 was not tested on the DNA. TRBV21-1 has pseudogene status. This CDR3 is built from 15 residues. CDR3 in amino acids: CASSRTDRSNTEAFF. In DNA form, the CDR3 reads TGTGCCAGCAGCAGAACTGACAGATCGAACACTGAAGCTTTCTTT.

The gene calls are TRBV12-3 or TRBV12-4 and TRBJ1-2, with unresolved D. V was pared by 7 bases and J by 7 bases, with 10 bases between. This CDR3 has 11 residues. CDR3 bases: TGTGCCAGCAATGACCGGGGTGGCTACACCTTC. Translation: CASNDRGGYTF.

Notes on this clonotype: A read error is possible here, since a much larger clone lies one base away. The rearrangement links TRBV28 to TRBJ1-5; D not certain. The V end was cut by 5 bases, the J end by 3 bases, with 14 bases between. The length of the CDR3 is 15 residues. Germline CDR1 reads MDHEN; CDR2 reads SYDVKM. Written as DNA, the CDR3 is TGTGCCAGCAGTATTTCCGTGAGGGCCAATCAGCCCCAGCATTTT. Its protein product is CASSISVRANQPQHF.

This clonotype was seen more than once but under ten times. V is TRBV4-1 and J is TRBJ2-7; 8 bases map to TRBD1. V trimming: 2 bases; J trimming: 5 bases; junction bases outside the gene matches: 8. The CDR3 spans 15 residues. Germline CDR1 is MGHRA and CDR2 is YSYEKL. The CDR3 loop is CASSQIQGETNEQYF. CDR3 in DNA: TGCGCCAGCAGCCAAATACAGGGGGAGACTAACGAGCAGTACTTC.

As for this clonotype: This may arise from a read error, as a much more abundant clone is one base away. The CDR3 DNA sequence: TGTGCCAGCGGTTACTACACCTCTGGAAACACCATATATTTT. It specifies CASGYYTSGNTIYF. This chain links TRBV7-2 with TRBJ1-3; D ambiguous. Germline lookup yields CDR1 SGHTA and CDR2 FQGNSA. The CDR3 loop spans 14 amino acids. Trimming stripped 8 bases from V and 0 bases from J, with 11 bases between.

This clonotype came up many times. The chain couples TRBV9 to TRBJ2-3; 7 bases agree with TRBD2. The CDR3 extends over 17 amino acids. The V segment lost 2 bases and the J segment 3 bases; nucleotides outside the gene matches: 12. CDR1 is SGDLS, CDR2 YYNGEE, per germline. CDR3 protein: CASSVSTPGLVTDTQYF. DNA of the CDR3: TGTGCCAGCAGCGTCTCCACTCCAGGACTAGTAACAGATACGCAGTATTTT. Full variable domain (remainder filled in from reference TRBV9 and TRBJ2-3): DSGVTQTPKHLITATGQRVTLRCSPRSGDLSVYWYQQSLDQGLQFLIQYYNGEERAKGNILERFSAQQFPDLHSELNLSSLELGDSALYFCASSVSTPGLVTDTQYFGPGTRLTVL.

About this clonotype itself: A much larger clonotype is one base distant, so this may be a read error. The CDR3 does not close with the conserved phenylalanine or tryptophan, likely indicating a read error. J is TRBJ2-7 and V is TRBV19, with D unclear. This CDR3 has 14 amino acids. V lost 3 bases to trimming and J lost 0 bases, with 9 bases between them. Germline CDR1 LNHDA, CDR2 SQIVND (reference sequence). This CDR3 is CASSIAPNSYEQYS. CDR3 DNA: TGTGCCAGTAGTATTGCGCCTAACTCCTACGAGCAGTACTCC.

There are many counts of this clonotype. The chain joins TRBV7-9 to TRBJ2-2; D may correspond to TRBD1 or TRBD2 (6 bases each). The CDR3 runs to 17 residues. V lost 3 bases and J 4 bases, leaving 18 bases between the germline ends. Germline loops: CDR1 SEHNR, CDR2 FQNEAQ (reference sequence). The CDR3 sequence is CASSFGTGALTTGELFF. The CDR3 DNA reads TGTGCCAGCAGCTTTGGGACGGGGGCCCTCACCACCGGGGAGCTGTTTTTT.

The rearrangement joins TRBV4-3 to TRBJ2-5, with TRBD1 matching 8 bases. The germline V gene encodes CDR1 LGHNA and CDR2 YSLEER. The CDR3 has 17 residues. V trimming: 0 bases; J trimming: 4 bases; junction bases outside the gene matches: 10. DNA of the CDR3: TGCGCCAGCAGCCAAGATCGGGCGGAGACAGGGGTAGAGACCCAGTACTTC. Translated: CASSQDRAETGVETQYF.

The rearrangement links TRBV20-1 to TRBJ2-1, with TRBD2 matching over 11 bases. CDR3 length: 19 amino acids. Germline loops: CDR1 DFQATT, CDR2 SNEGSKA (reference sequence). V was clipped by 0 bases and J by 4 bases; unmatched bases: 14. CDR3 coding DNA: TGCAGTGCTAGAGATTATAGCGGGAGGGCCGTGTTTGGGTACAATGAGCAGTTCTTC. This codes for CSARDYSGRAVFGYNEQFF.

In regard to this clonotype: A much bigger clone sits one base away, suggesting this may be a read error. V usage is TRBV7-9 and J usage is TRBJ2-7; TRBD1 is a possible D gene (5 bases). The V and J ends lost 5 bases and 9 bases respectively, with 17 bases between them. Germline V lookup: CDR1 SEHNR, CDR2 FQNEAQ (reference sequence). CDR3 length: 13 residues. In nucleotides, the CDR3 is TGTGCCAGCAGCGAGGTCCTGGACAAGGCGCAGTACTTC. As protein: CASSEVLDKAQYF.

This clonotype was recorded many times. The chain joins TRBV29-1 to TRBJ1-2; D is unclear. CDR1 and CDR2 (germline): SQVTM, ANQGSEA. CDR3 length: 13 residues. Trimming cost V 4 bases and J 1 base, with 10 bases left between them. The CDR3 protein is CSVASRDNYGYTF. The CDR3 coding sequence is TGCAGCGTTGCTAGCCGGGATAACTATGGCTACACCTTC. The whole variable domain, remainder taken from reference TRBV29-1 and TRBJ1-2, is SAVISQKPSRDICQRGTSLTIQCQVDSQVTMMFWYRQQPGQSLTLIATANQGSEATYESGFVIDKFPISRPNLTFSTLTVSNMSPEDSSIYLCSVASRDNYGYTFGSGTRLTVV.

This clonotype has just a few counts. The gene calls are TRBV7-9 and TRBJ2-5, with 10 bases identical to TRBD1. The germline CDR1 and CDR2 sequences are SEHNR and FQNEAQ (reference sequence). The CDR3 loop spans 16 amino acids. V shed 0 bases and J 3 bases; nucleotides not matched to a gene: 4. This chain's CDR3 is CASSLAPGTGEETQYF. DNA of the CDR3: TGTGCCAGCAGCTTAGCGCCCGGGACAGGGGAAGAGACCCAGTACTTC.

This clonotype has more than one count but fewer than ten. The V gene is TRBV30, the J gene TRBJ2-3; possible D gene TRBD1, 6 bases. This CDR3 region has 16 residues. V lost 0 bases and J 1 base, leaving 14 bases between the germline ends. Per germline, CDR1 GTSNPN and CDR2 SVGIG (reference sequence). CDR3 nucleotide sequence: TGTGCCTGGAGTGTACTTGGGGGCCCCGGCACAGATACGCAGTATTTT. This translates into CAWSVLGGPGTDTQYF. Together with reference TRBV30 and TRBJ2-3, the CDR3 gives the full variable domain: SQTIHQWPATLVQPVGSPLSLECTVEGTSNPNLYWYRQAAGRGLQLLFYSVGIGQISSEVPQNLSASRPQDRQFILSSKKLLLSDSGFYLCAWSVLGGPGTDTQYFGPGTRLTVL.

This clonotype was counted at least ten times. CDR3 in amino acids: CASSQSNRALYSNQPQHF. For the CDR3, the DNA is TGCGCCAGCAGTCAATCGAACAGGGCGCTATATAGCAATCAGCCCCAGCATTTT. J is TRBJ1-5 and V is TRBV23-1; D possibly corresponds to TRBD1 (6 bases). TRBV23-1 is recorded as an ORF, its role being uncertain. CDR3 size: 18 residues. V was trimmed by 0 bases and J by 0 bases, leaving 15 bases between them.

This clonotype turned up a few times. The chain carries TRBV27 and TRBJ2-7; D might be TRBD1 or TRBD2, each matching 5 bases. This CDR3 comprises 15 residues. V was cut by 0 bases and J by 3 bases, with 12 bases left in between. Germline values: CDR1 MNHEY, CDR2 SMNVEV (reference sequence). The CDR3 region is CASSLSGVRHYEQYF. As DNA, the CDR3 is TGTGCCAGCAGTTTATCGGGGGTTCGGCACTACGAGCAGTACTTC.

Ten or more counts support this clonotype. This rearrangement joins TRBV12-3 or TRBV12-4 to TRBJ1-6; tentatively, D is TRBD1 (5 bases). The CDR3 is 13 residues long. With 4 bases removed from V and 10 bases from J, the gap between germline ends came to 11 bases. The CDR3, as DNA: TGTGCCAGCAGTTCGGACACGGTCTCACCCCTCCACTTT. Amino acids: CASSSDTVSPLHF.